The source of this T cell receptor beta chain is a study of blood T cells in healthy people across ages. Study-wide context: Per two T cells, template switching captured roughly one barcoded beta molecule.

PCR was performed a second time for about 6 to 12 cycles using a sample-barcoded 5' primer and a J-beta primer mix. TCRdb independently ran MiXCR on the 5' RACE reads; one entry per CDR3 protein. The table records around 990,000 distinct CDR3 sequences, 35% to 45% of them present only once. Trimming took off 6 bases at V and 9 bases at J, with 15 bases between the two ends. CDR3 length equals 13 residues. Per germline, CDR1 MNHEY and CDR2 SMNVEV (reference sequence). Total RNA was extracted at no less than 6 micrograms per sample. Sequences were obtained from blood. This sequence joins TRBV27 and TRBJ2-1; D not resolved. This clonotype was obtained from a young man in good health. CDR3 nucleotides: TGTGCCAGCAGCCCTTCGGTCCGGGCTGAGCAGTTCTTC. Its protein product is CASSPSVRAEQFF.